This T cell receptor (beta chain) emerged from a study of radiotherapy plus CTLA-4 blockade in lung cancer (dated by TCRdb to the late 2010s). Looking at the study overall: Objective responses were observed in around 20% of enrolled patients, and disease control was achieved in 25% to 35%. What the authors observed across the whole study: The strongest predictors of response were reported to be early dynamic shifts in blood T cell clones along with a rise in serum interferon-beta following radiation. After treatment with radiotherapy and ipilimumab, TCR clones that originated in tumors expanded in peripheral blood.

The library was prepared using the immunoSEQ multiplex PCR assay. Not all clones reach the TCRdb copy of this immuneACCESS table, which keeps in-frame sequences only. Checked studies attribute under half of the gap to unresolved V genes and leave the rest unexplained. For this sample the table gives 40,000 to 50,000 clones, of which 70% to 75% were detected only once. 3% to 4% of the sample is taken by the ten largest. Notes on this clone: Which antigen it targets is not known. Base qualities are missing; no much larger clone stands one base away.

CDR1 MNHEY and CDR2 SMNVEV are derived from the germline V gene (reference sequence). The CDR3 has 13 amino acids, counting the end cysteine and phenylalanine. Of the read, only the CDR3 DNA is kept; its 39 bases are in frame from base 1. V lost 5 bases and J lost 7 bases, and the count of bases not matched to a germline gene is 2. The study evaluated CTLA-4 blockade (ipilimumab) given together with focal radiation therapy in patients who had chemo-refractory metastatic non-small-cell lung cancer. This TCR derives from a human donor with non-small cell lung cancer who had a complete response to radiotherapy plus ipilimumab. This material consisted of peripheral blood, taken from a patient treated with radiotherapy plus ipilimumab. The chain was built from TRBV27 and TRBJ1-6; a stretch of 7 junction bases matches TRBD1. Read as DNA, the sequence is TGTGCCAGCAGTCCGGGACAGAATTCACCCCTCCACTTT. This codes for CASSPGQNSPLHF.